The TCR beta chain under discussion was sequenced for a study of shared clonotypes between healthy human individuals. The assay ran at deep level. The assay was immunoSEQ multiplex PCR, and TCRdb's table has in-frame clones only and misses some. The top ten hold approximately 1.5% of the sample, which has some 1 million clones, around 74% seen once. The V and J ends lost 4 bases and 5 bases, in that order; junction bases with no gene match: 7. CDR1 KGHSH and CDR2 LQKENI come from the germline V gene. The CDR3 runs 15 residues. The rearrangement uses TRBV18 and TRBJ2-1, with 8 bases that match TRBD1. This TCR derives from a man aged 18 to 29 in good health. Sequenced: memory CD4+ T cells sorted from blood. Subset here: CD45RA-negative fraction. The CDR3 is CASSRDRGQDNEQFF. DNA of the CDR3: TGTGCCAGCTCACGCGACAGGGGTCAGGACAATGAGCAGTTCTTC.